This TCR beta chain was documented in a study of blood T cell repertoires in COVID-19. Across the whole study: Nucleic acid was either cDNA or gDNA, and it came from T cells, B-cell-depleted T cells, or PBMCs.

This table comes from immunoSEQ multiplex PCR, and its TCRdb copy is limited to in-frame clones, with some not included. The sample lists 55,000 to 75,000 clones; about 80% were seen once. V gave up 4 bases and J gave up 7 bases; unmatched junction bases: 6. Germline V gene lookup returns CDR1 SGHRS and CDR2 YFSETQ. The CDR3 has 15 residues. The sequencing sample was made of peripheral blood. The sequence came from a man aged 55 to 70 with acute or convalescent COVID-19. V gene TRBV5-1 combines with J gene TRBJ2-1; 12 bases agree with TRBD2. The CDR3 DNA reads TGCGCCAGCAGCCACGGACTAGCGGGAACGAATGAGCAGTTCTTC. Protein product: CASSHGLAGTNEQFF.